This T cell receptor beta chain was obtained from a study of CD8 T cells in ankylosing spondylitis. Study-wide points: Disease-linked clones, CD8+, were relatively rare in peripheral blood. Earlier literature documents some of the motif variants in reactive arthritis synovial fluid and blood. A TCR beta motif of several highly homologous variants seemed to mark ankylosing spondylitis blood. In ankylosing spondylitis patients, matched synovial fluid reportedly showed significant enrichment of disease-linked clones.

V was clipped by 1 base and J by 5 bases, with 14 bases between them. The CDR3 consists of 14 residues. Germline V gives CDR1 DFQATT, CDR2 SNEGSKA (reference sequence). As the method for making TCR beta libraries, quantitative 5'-RACE with molecular barcodes was used. MiXCR, run by TCRdb on the 5' RACE reads, gives a single entry per CDR3 protein. Of a few hundred thousand distinct CDR3 sequences listed, around 7.6% were seen once; the top ten hold approximately 15%. As regards this clonotype: Its antigen is still unknown.

The rearrangement uses TRBV20-1 and TRBJ2-5; weak D call: TRBD2 (6 bases). Sequences were obtained from blood, either unsorted or a sorted T cell fraction (not recorded which). The TCR was taken from a male donor with ankylosing spondylitis. CDR3 sequence reads: CSARVAGYDETQYF. The CDR3 nucleotides are TGCAGTGCTAGAGTGGCGGGATATGATGAGACCCAGTACTTC.